These 16 T cell receptor beta chains came from one sample sequenced in a study of cytomegalovirus exposure and HLA in healthy donors. PCR amplification relied on 60 Vbeta primers (plus 13 Jbeta primers). Here immunoSEQ multiplex PCR was the method, and the copy in TCRdb shows in-frame clones only, minus some. The sample gives 95,000 to 150,000 clones, under 85% of which show up once; over 3.5% is in the top ten. Specimen: PBMCs. The receptor source for this set is a woman between 45 and 60 years old in good health and CMV-seropositive.

The chain has TRBV7-9 and TRBJ2-5; 7 positions agree with TRBD1. Germline V gene data show CDR1 as SEHNR and CDR2 as FQNEAQ (reference sequence). Trimming removed 6 bases from V and 2 bases from J; junction bases left unmatched: 0. CDR3 length: 12 amino acids. This CDR3 is CASRGQQETQYF. The CDR3 nucleotides are TGTGCCAGCAGGGGACAGCAAGAGACCCAGTACTTC.

A single count supports this clone. This chain uses TRBV5-1 with TRBJ2-2; 7 nucleotides agree with TRBD1. CDR1 SGHRS and CDR2 YFSETQ come from the germline V gene. The CDR3 sequence is 15 residues long. V lost 4 bases, J lost 4 bases, and 7 bases stayed unmatched. The CDR3 DNA reads TGCGCCAGCAGCGGAAGGGGGCTGGTCACCGGGGAGCTGTTTTTT. It codes for CASSGRGLVTGELFF.

The V and J genes are TRBV12-5 and TRBJ1-3; possibly TRBD1 for D (6 bases). This CDR3 has 14 amino acids. V gave up 7 bases and J gave up 0 bases, with 10 bases separating them. CDR1 and CDR2 (germline): LGHNT, FRNRAP. The CDR3 loop reads CASAMDSSGNTIYF. The CDR3 DNA reads as TGTGCTAGTGCTATGGACAGCTCTGGAAACACCATATATTTT.

Remarks on this clone: In the same sample, other DNA sequences code for this CDR3. The V call is TRBV7-2, the J call TRBJ2-7; 10 bases agree with TRBD1. The length of the CDR3 is 14 residues. The germline CDR1 and CDR2 sequences are SGHTA and FQGNSA. J gave up 3 bases and V 3 bases, and 2 bases lay outside the gene matches. The CDR3 sequence: CASSLDRGYYEQYF. CDR3 in DNA: TGTGCCAGCAGCTTGGACAGGGGGTACTACGAGCAGTACTTC.

V is TRBV28 and J is TRBJ1-6, with D possibly TRBD1 on 6 matching bases. In germline, CDR1 is MDHEN, CDR2 SYDVKM. This CDR3 region has 14 residues. V was clipped by 10 bases and J by 11 bases, with 21 bases between them. In nucleotides, the CDR3 is TGTGCCACCCCCGGGACAACACAGGATGCACCCCTCCACTTT. Translated: CATPGTTQDAPLHF. The variable domain in full, completed from reference TRBV28 and TRBJ1-6, reads DVKVTQSSRYLVKRTGEKVFLECVQDMDHENMFWYRQDPGLGLRLIYFSYDVKMKEKGDIPEGYSVSREKKERFSLILESASTNQTSMYLCATPGTTQDAPLHFGNGTRLTVT.

The chain combines TRBV10-2 with TRBJ1-2; D ambiguous. CDR1 WSHSY and CDR2 SAAADI come from the germline V gene. This CDR3 spans 13 amino acids. Trimming cost V 8 bases and J 4 bases, with 14 bases left between them. CDR3 sequence reads: CASSTGIGYGYTF. Here the CDR3 DNA reads TGCGCCAGCTCCACCGGGATAGGCTATGGCTACACCTTC.

The CDR3 nucleotides read TGTGCCAGCAGCCCCGGAGTCGGACATAGCAATCAGCCCCAGCATTTT. It translates to CASSPGVGHSNQPQHF. The chain has TRBV7-8 and TRBJ1-5, with D perhaps matching TRBD1 (5 bases). Trimming removed 5 bases at V and 0 bases at J, with 14 bases between. The CDR3 spans 16 residues. CDR1 is SGHVS and CDR2 is FQNEAQ in the germline V gene.

The chain joins TRBV9 to TRBJ2-5, with D possibly matching TRBD2 (6 bases). This CDR3 contains 15 residues. Per the germline V gene, CDR1 is SGDLS and CDR2 is YYNGEE. Trimming pared 3 bases from V and 5 bases from J, leaving 17 bases between. The CDR3 here is CASSGSGGLSETQYF. The CDR3 coding sequence is TGTGCCAGCAGCGGATCCGGGGGTTTGTCGGAGACCCAGTACTTC.

This clone counts as medium-sized. The V and J genes are TRBV4-3 and TRBJ1-4; D is ambiguous. The CDR3 spans 20 residues. V lost 1 base and J lost 3, with 24 bases in between. Germline V lookup: CDR1 LGHNA, CDR2 YSLEER. For the CDR3, the DNA is TGCGCCAGCAGCCAAGCTCCCTCGGGGAGGACGGAAACCGCTAATGAAAAACTGTTTTTT. This sequence encodes CASSQAPSGRTETANEKLFF.

The chain couples TRBV15 to TRBJ2-7; no definite D call. This CDR3 spans 14 amino acids. Trimming stripped 2 bases from V and 0 bases from J, with 8 bases between. The germline gives CDR1 LNHNV, CDR2 YYDKDF (reference sequence). In DNA, the CDR3 is TGTGCCACCAGCAGACCCTCAGACTCCTACGAGCAGTACTTC. Translating gives CATSRPSDSYEQYF. Variable domain in full (rest from reference TRBV15 and TRBJ2-7): DAMVIQNPRYQVTQFGKPVTLSCSQTLNHNVMYWYQQKSSQAPKLLFHYYDKDFNNEADTPDNFQSRRPNTSFCFLDIRSPGLGDTAMYLCATSRPSDSYEQYFGPGTRLTVT.

The chain couples TRBV19 to TRBJ1-3; the match to TRBD1 covers 11 bases. The V gene end was trimmed by 3 bases and the J gene end by 1 base; junction bases not matched to a gene: 2. The CDR3 covers 16 residues. Germline V gene sequence: CDR1 LNHDA, CDR2 SQIVND (reference sequence). The CDR3 DNA reads TGTGCCAGTAGTATTGGGACAGGGGGTTCTGGAAACACCATATATTTT. Its protein is CASSIGTGGSGNTIYF.

This chain links TRBV9 with TRBJ2-1; 9 bases align to TRBD2. J gave up 0 bases and V 4 bases, and 5 bases lay outside the gene matches. The germline V gene has CDR1 SGDLS and CDR2 YYNGEE. This CDR3 is built from 16 residues. This CDR3 reads CASSPRAGGSYNEQFF. The CDR3 bases are TGTGCCAGCAGCCCAAGAGCGGGGGGCTCCTACAATGAGCAGTTCTTC. Using reference TRBV9 and TRBJ2-1 for the parts outside the CDR3, the full variable domain is DSGVTQTPKHLITATGQRVTLRCSPRSGDLSVYWYQQSLDQGLQFLIQYYNGEERAKGNILERFSAQQFPDLHSELNLSSLELGDSALYFCASSPRAGGSYNEQFFGPGTRLTVL.

The rearrangement uses TRBV10-2 and TRBJ1-5, with 11 bases that match TRBD1. The V and J ends lost 0 bases and 4 bases, in that order; junction bases with no gene match: 5. CDR1 is WSHSY, CDR2 SAAADI, per germline. This CDR3 has 17 residues. CDR3 nucleotide sequence: TGCGCCAGCAGTGAGTCGAGGTGGGACAGGGGGAATCAGCCCCAGCATTTT. Its protein product is CASSESRWDRGNQPQHF.

The chain employs TRBV7-7 and TRBJ2-2, with D perhaps TRBD2 (6 bases). CDR1 and CDR2 from the germline V gene are SSHAT and FNYEAQ (reference sequence). CDR3 size: 16 residues. Trimming took off 5 bases at V and 5 bases at J, with 18 bases between the two ends. The CDR3 DNA follows: TGTGCCAGCAGCACCCCGGGCGGGATTTGGACCGGGGAGCTGTTTTTT. Its translation: CASSTPGGIWTGELFF.

Comment on this clone: Germline and junction disagree at one end, which may indicate a read error. The rearrangement joins TRBV19 to TRBJ2-5, with D perhaps matching TRBD2 (7 bases). Looked up from germline, CDR1 is LNHDA and CDR2 is SQIVND (reference sequence). The CDR3 is 15 amino acids. The CDR3 DNA reads TGTGCCAGTAGTCCAAGAACGGGGGGCCGGGAGACTCAGTACTTC. It specifies CASSPRTGGRETQYF.

The chain combines TRBV5-1 with TRBJ2-7; tentatively, D is TRBD1 (6 bases). Germline lookup yields CDR1 SGHRS and CDR2 YFSETQ. The CDR3 contains 12 residues. V was trimmed by 5 bases and J by 5 bases, leaving 11 bases between them. CDR3 sequence (DNA): TGCGCCAGCAGTACAGGGAGCCACGAGCAGTACTTC. It specifies CASSTGSHEQYF.